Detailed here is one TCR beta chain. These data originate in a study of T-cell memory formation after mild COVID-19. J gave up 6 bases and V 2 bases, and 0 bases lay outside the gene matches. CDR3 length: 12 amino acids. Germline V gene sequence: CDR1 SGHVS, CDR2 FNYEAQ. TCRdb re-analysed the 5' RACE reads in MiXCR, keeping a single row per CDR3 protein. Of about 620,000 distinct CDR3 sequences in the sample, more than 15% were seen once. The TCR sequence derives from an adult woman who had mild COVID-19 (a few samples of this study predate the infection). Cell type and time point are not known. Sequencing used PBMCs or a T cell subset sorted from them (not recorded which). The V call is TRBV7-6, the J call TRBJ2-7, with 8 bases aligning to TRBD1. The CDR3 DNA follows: TGTGCCAGCAGCTTACAGGGGGCCGAGCAGTACTTC. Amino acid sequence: CASSLQGAEQYF.